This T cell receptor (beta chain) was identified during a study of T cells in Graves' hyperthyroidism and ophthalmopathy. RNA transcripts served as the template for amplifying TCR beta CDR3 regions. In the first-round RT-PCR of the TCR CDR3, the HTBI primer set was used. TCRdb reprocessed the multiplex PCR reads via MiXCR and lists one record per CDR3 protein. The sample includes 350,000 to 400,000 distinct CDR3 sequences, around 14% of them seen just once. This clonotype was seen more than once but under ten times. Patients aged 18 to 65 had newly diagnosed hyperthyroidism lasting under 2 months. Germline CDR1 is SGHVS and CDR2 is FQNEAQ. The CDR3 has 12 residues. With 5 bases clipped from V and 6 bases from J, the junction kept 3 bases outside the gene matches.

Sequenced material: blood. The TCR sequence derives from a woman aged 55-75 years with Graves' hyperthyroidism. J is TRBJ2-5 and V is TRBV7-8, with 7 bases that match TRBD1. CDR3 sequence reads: CASSRQGQTQYF. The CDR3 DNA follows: TGTGCCAGCAGCCGACAGGGCCAGACCCAGTACTTC.